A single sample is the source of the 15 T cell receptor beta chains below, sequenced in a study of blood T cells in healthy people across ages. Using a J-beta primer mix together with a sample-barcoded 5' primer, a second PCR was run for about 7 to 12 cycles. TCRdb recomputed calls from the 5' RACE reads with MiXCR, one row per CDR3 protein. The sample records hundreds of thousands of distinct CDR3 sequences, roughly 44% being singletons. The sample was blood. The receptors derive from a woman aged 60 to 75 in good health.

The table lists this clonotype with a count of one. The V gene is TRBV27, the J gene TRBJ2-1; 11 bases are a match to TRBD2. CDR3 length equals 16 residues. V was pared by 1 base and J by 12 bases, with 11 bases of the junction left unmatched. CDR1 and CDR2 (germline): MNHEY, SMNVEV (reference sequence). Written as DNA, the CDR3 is TGTGCCAGCAGTTTATGGGGGACTAGCGGCTACAAGGGGCAGTTCTTC. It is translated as CASSLWGTSGYKGQFF.

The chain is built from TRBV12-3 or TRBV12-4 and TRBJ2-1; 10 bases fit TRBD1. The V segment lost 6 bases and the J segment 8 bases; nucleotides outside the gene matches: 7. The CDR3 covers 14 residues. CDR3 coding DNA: TGTGCCAGCAGCGGACAGGGGGTTTCCCATGAGCAGTTCTTC. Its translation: CASSGQGVSHEQFF.

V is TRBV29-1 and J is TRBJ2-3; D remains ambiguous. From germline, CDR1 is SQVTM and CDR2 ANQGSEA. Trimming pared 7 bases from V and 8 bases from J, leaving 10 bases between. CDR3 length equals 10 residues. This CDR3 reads CSDGTGTQYF. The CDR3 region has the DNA TGCAGCGATGGAACGGGTACGCAGTATTTT.

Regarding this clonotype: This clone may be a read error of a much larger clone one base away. The DNA of the CDR3 is TGCGGCGTTGAAGACGCGACCCAAGAGACCCAGTACTTC. Encoded protein: CGVEDATQETQYF. The genes are TRBV29-1 and TRBJ2-5; D is undetermined. This CDR3 spans 13 amino acids. Germline assignment: CDR1 SQVTM and CDR2 ANQGSEA.

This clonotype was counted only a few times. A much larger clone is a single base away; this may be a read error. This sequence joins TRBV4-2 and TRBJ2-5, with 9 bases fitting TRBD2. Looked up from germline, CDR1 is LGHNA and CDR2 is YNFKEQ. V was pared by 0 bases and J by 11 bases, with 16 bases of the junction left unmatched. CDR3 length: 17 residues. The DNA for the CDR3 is TGTGCCAGCAGCCAAGACGACGGCGGGAGGGCCCGTGATGAGCAGTACTTC. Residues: CASSQDDGGRARDEQYF.

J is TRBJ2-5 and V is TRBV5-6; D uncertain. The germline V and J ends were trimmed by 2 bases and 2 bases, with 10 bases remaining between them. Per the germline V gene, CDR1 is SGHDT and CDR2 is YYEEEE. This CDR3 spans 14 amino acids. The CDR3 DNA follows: TGTGCCAGCAGCTTCTTTGAGGCACAAGAGACCCAGTACTTC. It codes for CASSFFEAQETQYF.

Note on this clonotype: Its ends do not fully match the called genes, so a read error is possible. CDR3 residues: CASSQELRDTQFF. In DNA form, the CDR3 reads TGCGCCAGCAGCCAAGAACTCAGGGATACGCAGTTTTTT. The chain employs TRBV4-3 and TRBJ2-3; perhaps TRBD1 as D (5 bases). This CDR3 is built from 13 residues. Germline-derived CDR1 and CDR2 are LGHNA and YSLEER.

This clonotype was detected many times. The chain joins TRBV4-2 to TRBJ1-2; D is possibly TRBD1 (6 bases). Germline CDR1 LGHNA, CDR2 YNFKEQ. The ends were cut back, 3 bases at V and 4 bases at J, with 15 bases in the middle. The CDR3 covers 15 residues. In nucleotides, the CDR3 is TGTGCCAGCAGCCAGAACAGGGCCCTTTTCTATGGCTACACCTTC. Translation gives CASSQNRALFYGYTF.

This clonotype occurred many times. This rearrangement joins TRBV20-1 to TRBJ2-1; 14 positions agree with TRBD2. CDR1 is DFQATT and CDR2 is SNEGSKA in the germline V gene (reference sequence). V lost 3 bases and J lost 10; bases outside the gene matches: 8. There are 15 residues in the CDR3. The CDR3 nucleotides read TGCAGTGCTAGGGGGACTAGCGGGAGAGAGAAAGAGCAGTTCTTC. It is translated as CSARGTSGREKEQFF.

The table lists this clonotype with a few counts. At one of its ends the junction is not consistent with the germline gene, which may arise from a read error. The CDR3 region is CASSLAEGSDTQYF. The CDR3 DNA follows: TGTGCCAGCAGCCTAGCTGAGGGTTCAGATACGCAGTATTTT. The chain uses TRBV7-9 and TRBJ2-3, with D possibly TRBD2 on 5 matching bases. This CDR3 is 14 amino acids long. Germline V gives CDR1 SEHNR, CDR2 FQNEAQ (reference sequence).

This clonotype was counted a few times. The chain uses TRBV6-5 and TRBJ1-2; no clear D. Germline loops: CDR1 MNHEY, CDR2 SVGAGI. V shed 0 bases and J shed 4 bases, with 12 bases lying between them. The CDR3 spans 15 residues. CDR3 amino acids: CASSYSTASGYGYTF. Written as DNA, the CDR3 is TGTGCCAGCAGTTACTCGACGGCCTCGGGCTATGGCTACACCTTC.

CDR3 residues: CATSEPLVSGQSNYGYTF. DNA for the CDR3: TGTGCCACCAGTGAGCCCCTAGTCTCGGGACAGTCTAACTATGGCTACACCTTC. The chain couples TRBV24-1 to TRBJ1-2; 7 bases fit TRBD1. V dropped 4 bases and J dropped 0; count of bases not matched to a gene: 13. The CDR3 extends over 18 amino acids. CDR1 KGHDR and CDR2 SFDVKD come from the germline V gene.

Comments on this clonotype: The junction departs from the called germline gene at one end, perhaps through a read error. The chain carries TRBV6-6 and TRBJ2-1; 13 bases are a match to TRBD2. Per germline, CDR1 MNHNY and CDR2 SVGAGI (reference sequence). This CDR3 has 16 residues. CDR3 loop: CASGYSPTSGGDEQFF. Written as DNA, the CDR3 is TGTGCCAGCGGTTACTCCCCTACTAGCGGGGGGGATGAGCAGTTCTTC.

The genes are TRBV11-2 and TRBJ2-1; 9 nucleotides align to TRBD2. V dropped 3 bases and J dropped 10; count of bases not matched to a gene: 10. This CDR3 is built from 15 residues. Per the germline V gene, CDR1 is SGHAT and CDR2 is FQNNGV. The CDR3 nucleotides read TGTGCCAGCAGCTTGACTTTAGCGGGGGTGACCGAGCAGTTCTTC. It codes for CASSLTLAGVTEQFF.

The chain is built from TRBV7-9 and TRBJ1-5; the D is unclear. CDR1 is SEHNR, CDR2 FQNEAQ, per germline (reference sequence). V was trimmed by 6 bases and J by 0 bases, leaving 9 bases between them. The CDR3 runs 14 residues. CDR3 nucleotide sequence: TGTGCCAGCAGTAAGGGAATTAGCAATCAGCCCCAGCATTTT. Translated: CASSKGISNQPQHF.